Shown below are 8 T cell receptor beta chains from a single sample sequenced in a study of tumor-infiltrating lymphocytes in primary liver carcinoma. With approximately 500 ng total RNA as template and a constant-region primer, TCR beta cDNA was made. Employing slightly modified ARM-PCR, three nested multiplex PCR rounds were run, and these gave rise to the TCR beta libraries. Two initial PCR rounds of approximately 10 cycles each paired TRBV1-TRBV30 forward primers with a C-beta reverse primer. One entry per CDR3 protein results from TCRdb running MiXCR on the multiplex PCR reads. The sample holds 150,000 to 200,000 distinct CDR3 sequences, over 45% seen once. Germline DNA was also extracted, and blood RNA derived from unsorted whole blood. The sample comprised peripheral blood. The receptors were gathered from a man aged 40-50 years with primary liver carcinoma and hepatitis B virus infection.

The V gene is TRBV12-3 or TRBV12-4, the J gene TRBJ2-7, with D uncertain. The length of the CDR3 is 15 residues. V lost 9 bases and J 3 bases, leaving 21 bases between the germline ends. CDR3 DNA sequence: TGTGCCAGTACCCCCTCTATCGGGCCATTCTACGAGCAGTACTTC. This encodes CASTPSIGPFYEQYF.

The sample holds a few counts of this clonotype. The chain couples TRBV6-5 to TRBJ2-7, with D uncertain. The V end was cut by 0 bases, the J end by 5 bases, with 14 bases between. CDR3 length: 15 residues. Germline assignment: CDR1 MNHEY and CDR2 SVGAGI. The CDR3 loop is CASSYSTRPRHEQYF. CDR3 DNA: TGTGCCAGCAGTTACTCGACCCGACCGCGACACGAGCAGTACTTC.

The chain recombines TRBV6-2 or TRBV6-3 with TRBJ2-1; 11 nucleotides match TRBD2. CDR3 length: 15 residues. Germline loops: CDR1 MNHEY, CDR2 SVGEGT. V was pared by 6 bases and J by 4 bases, with 5 bases of the junction left unmatched. Here the CDR3 DNA reads TGTGCCAGCAGGATTAGCGGGAGGGGGTACAATGAGCAGTTCTTC. It encodes CASRISGRGYNEQFF.

With regard to this clonotype: No conserved phenylalanine or tryptophan ends this CDR3, so it is likely a read error. The rearrangement links TRBV6-2 or TRBV6-3 to TRBJ2-7; TRBD1 might be the D (6 bases). Germline V gene data show CDR1 as MNHEY and CDR2 as SVGEGT. The V end lost 6 bases, the J end lost 3 bases, and 15 bases lay between the germline ends. CDR3 length equals 14 residues. In DNA, the CDR3 is TGTGCCAGCAGGGGCCAGGGACATGGCTACGAGCAGTACCTC. Amino acid sequence: CASRGQGHGYEQYL.

Comments on this clonotype: Just one base apart from a much larger clone, this may be a read error. This chain uses TRBV4-2 with TRBJ2-7; 7 bases line up with TRBD2. V shed 1 base, J shed 10 bases, and the junction held 4 bases outside the gene matches. Germline V lookup: CDR1 LGHNA, CDR2 YNFKEQ. The CDR3 runs 12 residues. In nucleotides, the CDR3 is TGTGCCAGCAGCCAAGGGACTAGTCCCCAGTACTTC. Translation: CASSQGTSPQYF.

With regard to this clonotype: This sequence may be a read error, since a much larger clone differs from it by one base. V is TRBV11-2 and J is TRBJ2-1; D is undetermined. Germline V CDR1 and CDR2: SGHAT, FQNNGV. Trimming left V 3 bases short and J 10 bases short, with 13 bases between. The CDR3 runs 13 residues. The DNA for the CDR3 is TGTGCCAGCAGCTTGGCCGAGGTGATAGAGCAGTTCTTC. Its protein is CASSLAEVIEQFF.

In DNA form, the CDR3 reads TGCGCCAGCAGCTCTCGAGGGTCGGATAACACTGAAGCTTTCTTT. It encodes CASSSRGSDNTEAFF. The V gene is TRBV5-1, the J gene TRBJ1-1; D remains ambiguous. CDR3 length equals 15 residues. V lost 3 bases, J lost 2 bases, and 14 bases lay in between. Germline values: CDR1 SGHRS, CDR2 YFSETQ.

The V and J genes are TRBV2 and TRBJ1-1, with D perhaps matching TRBD1 (6 bases). Germline V gives CDR1 SNHLY, CDR2 FYNNEI. The V end was cut by 3 bases, the J end by 6 bases, with 14 bases between. The CDR3 length is 14 residues. The CDR3 coding sequence is TGTGCCAGCAGTGAGTGGGAGGGACACTCTGAAGCTTTCTTT. It codes for CASSEWEGHSEAFF.